Following are 29 T cell receptor beta chains from one sample sequenced in a study of regulatory T cells in long-lasting Graves disease. Documented time point: newly diagnosed GD, antithyroid drugs for less than 3 months. Construction of the TCR library relied on RNA isolated from PBMCs. Investigators prepared the TCR beta libraries by applying iRepertoire HTBI primers and Arm-PCR of CDR3 regions. TCRdb called the multiplex PCR reads again in MiXCR, with one record for every CDR3 protein. The sample lists approximately 560,000 distinct CDR3 sequences; 15% to 20% were seen once. These data were also filed under a second study, of T cells in Graves' hyperthyroidism and ophthalmopathy.

Source: peripheral blood mononuclear cells (PBMCs), taken at new diagnosis, from a patient treated with antithyroid drugs. The source is a man younger than 35 with Graves disease.

This chain uses TRBV20-1 with TRBJ2-1; 12 nucleotides match TRBD1. The CDR3 has 14 amino acids. CDR1 and CDR2 (germline): DFQATT, SNEGSKA (reference sequence). Losses at the gene ends were 2 bases for V and 10 bases for J; bases not matched to a gene: 6. The CDR3 coding sequence is TGCAGTGCTAGATCGGGACAGGGGGCGTACGAGCAGTTCTTC. Its protein is CSARSGQGAYEQFF.

Points on this clonotype: A much larger clone lies one base from this, so it may be a read error. The CDR3 is CATSDPEGSAFKYNGQFF. CDR3 bases: TGTGCCACCAGTGATCCGGAGGGGAGTGCCTTCAAATACAATGGGCAGTTCTTC. The rearrangement joins TRBV24-1 to TRBJ2-1; D perhaps matches TRBD2 (6 bases). The CDR3 spans 18 residues. Germline V CDR1 and CDR2: KGHDR, SFDVKD.

This clonotype showed up many times. The V call is TRBV6-2 or TRBV6-3, the J call TRBJ1-1; D not resolved. Germline V CDR1 and CDR2: MNHEY, SVGEGT. CDR3 size: 14 residues. The ends were cut back, 5 bases at V and 6 bases at J, with 16 bases in the middle. The CDR3 loop is CASSPDWARAEAFF. The CDR3 DNA sequence: TGTGCCAGCAGTCCGGACTGGGCGCGGGCTGAAGCTTTCTTT.

The rearrangement uses TRBV24-1 and TRBJ2-1, with TRBD2 matching over 13 bases. Trimming took 5 bases from V and 9 from J; bases not matched to a gene: 9. Per germline, CDR1 KGHDR and CDR2 SFDVKD. The CDR3 totals 16 residues. This CDR3 is CATSGTGTSGVSEQFF. CDR3 nucleotides: TGTGCCACCAGTGGCACCGGGACTAGCGGGGTTAGTGAGCAGTTCTTC.

This clonotype was found a few times. V gene TRBV5-4 combines with J gene TRBJ2-7; D may be TRBD1 or TRBD2 (5 bases each). V lost 4 bases and J 2 bases, leaving 13 bases between the germline ends. This CDR3 has 14 amino acids. The germline V gene has CDR1 SGHNT and CDR2 YYREEE (reference sequence). This CDR3 reads CASSQGTAAYEQYF. CDR3 DNA sequence: TGTGCCAGCAGCCAGGGAACAGCGGCCTACGAGCAGTACTTC.

The J gene is TRBJ2-7, the V gene TRBV10-3; D perhaps matches TRBD2 (6 bases). Trimming removed 6 bases from V and 0 bases from J, with 15 bases in between. This CDR3 region has 15 residues. Germline V gives CDR1 ENHRY, CDR2 SYGVKD. CDR3 region: CAISPSRESSYEQYF. In nucleotides, the CDR3 is TGTGCCATCAGCCCTTCGCGGGAAAGCTCCTACGAGCAGTACTTC.

This clonotype has at least ten counts. This chain links TRBV7-9 with TRBJ2-7; possible D gene TRBD1, 6 bases. The CDR3 runs to 14 residues. V lost 2 bases and J lost 4, with 12 bases in between. Germline V gene lookup returns CDR1 SEHNR and CDR2 FQNEAQ (reference sequence). The CDR3 is CASSLTGTGYEQYF. The CDR3 bases are TGTGCCAGCAGCTTAACAGGGACGGGTTACGAGCAGTACTTC.

This clonotype was counted once. The CDR3 protein is CASSQEQITSETQYF. The CDR3 nucleotides read TGTGCCAGCAGCCAAGAACAGATCACCTCGGAGACCCAGTACTTC. The chain recombines TRBV14 with TRBJ2-1; D ambiguous. The end of the DNA fits TRBJ2-5 better, so the J call may be wrong. The CDR3 has 15 residues. The germline CDR1 and CDR2 sequences are SGHDN and FVKESK.

The V gene is TRBV2, the J gene TRBJ1-4; 7 nucleotides line up with TRBD1. V shed 6 bases and J 4 bases; nucleotides not matched to a gene: 11. This CDR3 spans 16 amino acids. The germline CDR1 and CDR2 sequences are SNHLY and FYNNEI. CDR3 amino acids: CASRNLPGQINEKLFF. CDR3 DNA sequence: TGTGCCAGCAGAAACCTACCGGGACAGATTAATGAAAAACTGTTTTTT.

Worth noting for this clonotype: Mismatch with germline at one junction end may stem from a read error. The CDR3 DNA reads TGTGCCAGCAGTTACTCTCTCAGCGGGACCGCGGTCTTT. It encodes CASSYSLSGTAVF. The gene calls are TRBV6-5 and TRBJ1-1; a weak D match, TRBD1 (5 bases). From germline, CDR1 is MNHEY and CDR2 SVGAGI. The CDR3 totals 13 residues.

This clonotype occurred a few times. The J gene is TRBJ2-7, the V gene TRBV29-1; 10 positions match TRBD1. CDR1 and CDR2 (germline): SQVTM, ANQGSEA. CDR3 length: 13 residues. With 5 bases clipped from V and 3 bases from J, the junction kept 4 bases outside the gene matches. The CDR3 DNA is TGCAGCGTTAGGGACAGGGGCTTCTACGAGCAGTACTTC. It codes for CSVRDRGFYEQYF.

The chain carries TRBV19 and TRBJ1-1; D possibly corresponds to TRBD1 (6 bases). In germline, CDR1 is LNHDA, CDR2 SQIVND (reference sequence). CDR3 length: 15 residues. Trimming cost V 4 bases and J 10 bases, with 22 bases left between them. The CDR3 reads CASSRAVDRGARAFF. The CDR3 DNA reads as TGTGCCAGTAGTAGGGCTGTTGATAGGGGGGCGCGAGCTTTCTTT.

This clonotype was counted many times. The CDR3 DNA reads TGTGCCAGCAGCTCTGCAGGCAATCAGCCCCAGCATTTT. This encodes CASSSAGNQPQHF. This chain uses TRBV7-8 with TRBJ1-5; no firm D call. The CDR3 runs 13 residues. Trimming removed 4 bases from V and 2 bases from J, with 6 bases in between. Germline V gene sequence: CDR1 SGHVS, CDR2 FQNEAQ.

This clonotype has ten or more counts. The chain couples TRBV28 to TRBJ2-7, with 7 nucleotides matching TRBD1. Germline CDR1 reads MDHEN; CDR2 reads SYDVKM. Unmatched junction bases numbered 14, after V lost 6 bases and J lost 6 bases. The length of the CDR3 is 15 residues. This CDR3 reads CASSPGDSGPSEQYF. CDR3 sequence (DNA): TGTGCCAGCAGCCCCGGGGACAGCGGACCTAGCGAGCAGTACTTC.

This clonotype was observed many times. The chain couples TRBV2 to TRBJ1-2; D is uncertain. Germline lookup yields CDR1 SNHLY and CDR2 FYNNEI. The CDR3 length is 14 residues. Trimming removed 1 base at V and 1 base at J, with 7 bases between. In nucleotides, the CDR3 is TGTGCCAGCAGTGAAGGTCACGTTAACTATGGCTACACCTTC. This sequence encodes CASSEGHVNYGYTF.

The chain uses TRBV5-6 and TRBJ1-2; D unclear. Trimming removed 4 bases at V and 4 bases at J, with 20 bases between. Germline values: CDR1 SGHDT, CDR2 YYEEEE. This CDR3 region has 16 residues. The CDR3 loop reads CASSQFFGLTVYGYTF. Written as DNA, the CDR3 is TGTGCCAGCAGCCAATTCTTCGGACTAACGGTCTATGGCTACACCTTC.

This rearrangement joins TRBV20-1 to TRBJ2-3; 11 bases map to TRBD1. This CDR3 comprises 16 residues. Unmatched junction bases numbered 7, after V lost 2 bases and J lost 3 bases. Germline CDR1 is DFQATT and CDR2 is SNEGSKA (reference sequence). The CDR3 reads CSARSYGQGATDTQYF. The CDR3 nucleotides read TGCAGTGCTAGATCCTACGGACAGGGGGCAACAGATACGCAGTATTTT.

The V gene is TRBV19, the J gene TRBJ2-1; TRBD1 matches 11 bases. The V and J ends lost 5 bases and 5 bases, in that order; junction bases with no gene match: 8. CDR3 length equals 16 residues. The germline V gene encodes CDR1 LNHDA and CDR2 SQIVND (reference sequence). CDR3 amino acids: CASSRRTGGMDNEQFF. The DNA of the CDR3 is TGTGCCAGTAGTCGGCGGACAGGGGGCATGGACAATGAGCAGTTCTTC.

This clonotype was observed a handful of times. This chain connects TRBV28 to TRBJ2-6; 7 bases fit TRBD1. The CDR3 is made up of 17 amino acids. Germline CDR1 reads MDHEN; CDR2 reads SYDVKM. Trimming cost V 6 bases and J 0 bases; bases outside gene matches: 8. The CDR3 DNA reads as TGTGCCAGCAGGATCCGGGACAGCCTCTCTGGGGCCAACGTCCTGACTTTC. It encodes CASRIRDSLSGANVLTF.

The genes are TRBV5-1 and TRBJ2-7; D gene unclear. The CDR3 extends over 13 amino acids. Germline CDR1 and CDR2: SGHRS and YFSETQ. V shed 1 base and J shed 3 bases, with 8 bases lying between them. The CDR3 nucleotides read TGCGCCAGCAGCTTGCCCGACCACTACGAGCAGTACTTC. Its translation is CASSLPDHYEQYF. Drawing the rest from reference TRBV5-1 and TRBJ2-7, the complete variable domain is KAGVTQTPRYLIKTRGQQVTLSCSPISGHRSVSWYQQTPGQGLQFLFEYFSETQRNKGNFPGRFSGRQFSNSRSEMNVSTLELGDSALYLCASSLPDHYEQYFGPGTRLTVT.

The V gene is TRBV28, the J gene TRBJ2-3; 7 nucleotides line up with TRBD2. This CDR3 spans 16 amino acids. The V gene end was trimmed by 5 bases and the J gene end by 2 bases; junction bases not matched to a gene: 10. Germline values: CDR1 MDHEN, CDR2 SYDVKM. The CDR3 DNA reads as TGTGCCAGCAGTCCAATCGGGGGAGGGATCACAGATACGCAGTATTTT. Its translation is CASSPIGGGITDTQYF.

This rearrangement joins TRBV7-8 to TRBJ1-5; D is undetermined. This CDR3 spans 14 amino acids. Germline values: CDR1 SGHVS, CDR2 FQNEAQ. V lost 1 base and J lost 5, with 9 bases in between. This chain's CDR3 is CASSLERRDQPQHF. The CDR3 bases are TGTGCCAGCAGCTTAGAACGACGGGATCAGCCCCAGCATTTT.

This clonotype was detected many times. The genes are TRBV6-5 and TRBJ2-7; 11 nucleotides match TRBD2. Germline CDR1 reads MNHEY; CDR2 reads SVGAGI. The CDR3 has 15 amino acids. V was clipped by 4 bases and J by 4 bases; unmatched bases: 6. CDR3 DNA: TGTGCCAGCAGTTCACCGGGACTAGCGGCTTACGAGCAGTACTTC. Translated: CASSSPGLAAYEQYF.

This clonotype was seen a handful of times. The V gene is TRBV4-2, the J gene TRBJ2-5, with TRBD2 matching 8 bases. Germline V CDR1 and CDR2: LGHNA, YNFKEQ. This CDR3 has 16 residues. V gave up 0 bases and J gave up 4 bases; unmatched junction bases: 7. In DNA form, the CDR3 reads TGTGCCAGCAGCCAAGAGAGTGCGGGAGGCGTAGAGACCCAGTACTTC. Its protein product is CASSQESAGGVETQYF.

This clonotype has a count of ten or more. CDR3: CASSLAGKSSYEQYF. DNA for the CDR3: TGTGCCAGCAGTTTAGCGGGAAAGAGCTCCTACGAGCAGTACTTC. This chain connects TRBV12-3 or TRBV12-4 to TRBJ2-7; D not certain. Trimming removed 0 bases at V and 0 bases at J, with 9 bases between. The CDR3 is 15 amino acids.

The chain combines TRBV3-1 with TRBJ2-1; D unresolved. Germline values: CDR1 LGHDT, CDR2 YNNKEL (reference sequence). V lost 1 base to trimming and J lost 8 bases, with 9 bases between them. The CDR3 is 13 amino acids. CDR3 loop: CASSQVLGHEQFF. CDR3 nucleotide sequence: TGTGCCAGCAGCCAAGTTTTAGGACATGAGCAGTTCTTC.

The rearrangement uses TRBV12-5 and TRBJ2-3; 10 bases agree with TRBD2. Germline loops: CDR1 LGHNT, CDR2 FRNRAP. The CDR3 sequence is 16 residues long. V shed 3 bases, J shed 0 bases, and the junction held 3 bases outside the gene matches. The CDR3 DNA reads TGTGCTAGTGGTTTTCGGACTAGCGGTAGCACAGATACGCAGTATTTT. This sequence encodes CASGFRTSGSTDTQYF.

This clonotype appeared many times. The V and J genes are TRBV20-1 and TRBJ2-5; a possible D gene is TRBD1 (5 bases). This CDR3 contains 14 residues. The germline CDR1 and CDR2 sequences are DFQATT and SNEGSKA (reference sequence). The V gene lost 6 bases and the J gene lost 2 bases, with 16 bases spanning the gap. CDR3 bases: TGCAGTGCCCCGGTGGGGCAGTTACAAGAGACCCAGTACTTC. Its protein is CSAPVGQLQETQYF.

The V call is TRBV7-9, the J call TRBJ2-1; the D gene is possibly TRBD2 (6 bases). The CDR3 extends over 14 amino acids. V was trimmed by 1 base and J by 7 bases, leaving 11 bases between them. Germline-derived CDR1 and CDR2 are SEHNR and FQNEAQ (reference sequence). The CDR3 protein is CASSLGKRGNEQFF. The CDR3 bases are TGTGCCAGCAGCTTAGGGAAACGGGGGAATGAGCAGTTCTTC.